A single T cell receptor beta chain is shown here with its context. Its antigen is still unknown. This sample stems from a study of cytomegalovirus exposure and HLA in healthy donors. Study outcomes and limitations: Associated with cytomegalovirus, according to the listing, were 150 to 200 TCR beta chains.

Vbeta (60) and Jbeta (13) primers were used in the PCR. The data were produced by immunoSEQ multiplex PCR, yet TCRdb's version contains in-frame clones alone and is incomplete. The sample contains approximately 190,000 clones, around 86% of which appear only once. In germline, CDR1 is LNHDA, CDR2 SQIVND (reference sequence). There are 17 residues in the CDR3. V dropped 3 bases and J dropped 9; count of bases not matched to a gene: 14. The V gene is TRBV19, the J gene TRBJ2-2; 9 bases fit TRBD2. The clonotype originates from a man aged 35 to 55 in good health and CMV-seropositive. Sequenced: PBMCs. CDR3 loop: CASSIIAGGGAFRELFF. CDR3 nucleotide sequence: TGTGCCAGTAGTATTATCGCCGGCGGGGGGGCCTTCCGGGAGCTGTTTTTT. Supplemented by reference TRBV19 and TRBJ2-2, the full variable domain reads DGGITQSPKYLFRKEGQNVTLSCEQNLNHDAMYWYRQDPGQGLRLIYYSQIVNDFQKGDIAEGYSVSREKKESFPLTVTSAQKNPTAFYLCASSIIAGGGAFRELFFGEGSRLTVL.